This T cell receptor (beta chain) was sequenced for a study of a mutant IDH1 vaccine in newly diagnosed glioma (dated by TCRdb to the early 2020s). Turning to the overall study: Eight vaccinations were administered to patients in weeks 1, 3, 5, 7, 11, 15, 19 and 23, corresponding to visits V03 through V10. Of the approximately 30 treated patients, about 60% were male and approximately 40% were female, and the mean age was roughly 40 years. Vaccination started 4-6 weeks after radiotherapy alone, or was given together with temozolomide cycles in the groups whose treatment included chemotherapy. Prior to enrollment, standard therapy consisting of radiotherapy alone, temozolomide alone, or radiochemotherapy with temozolomide had been administered to patients, with the combination being received by most patients. Six visits were used for peripheral blood collection: V03 (baseline), V05, V07, V10, V12 and V13. For exploratory analyses, longitudinal TCRB deep sequencing was carried out in roughly 25 treated patients wherever samples were available.

What the time point label conveys for this sample: week 11, during vaccination. A 20-mer mutant IDH1 peptide at 300 micrograms in Montanide made up each vaccine dose, which was injected subcutaneously together with topical imiquimod. Donors had newly diagnosed WHO grade 3 or 4 IDH1-mutant astrocytomas with loss of nuclear ATRX. The samples were drawn from NOA16, a multicentre, single-arm, open-label phase I trial in Germany that tested a mutant IDH1 peptide vaccine in humans for the first time. Genomic DNA for TCRB sequencing was extracted from EDTA blood using the DNeasy Blood and Tissue Kit. Sequences LGHNA (CDR1) and YSLEER (CDR2) are obtained from the germline V gene. Measured from the cysteine to the phenylalanine, the CDR3 is 17 residues long. The only DNA kept is the CDR3, 51 bases in frame from the first base. On this clone: It has no known antigen specificity. The sample holds no much larger clone one base away, and base qualities are not on file.

Broad study findings and their caveats: It was noted by the authors that analyses of patient blood samples could not be reproduced owing to sample limitations. Changes in the top peripheral T cell clonotypes picked up by TCRB sequencing did not appear to be linked to pseudoprogression. Vaccine-induced immune responses across multiple MHC alleles were detected in over 85% of patients. PBMC samples for TCRB deep sequencing were selected based on availability.

The library was built by means of the immunoSEQ multiplex PCR assay. Following the manufacturer's protocol, the hsTCRB Kit was used to amplify rearranged TCR beta chain sequences. TCRB libraries were sequenced on an Illumina MiSeq. Regarding the original processing steps: Demultiplexing, trimming and gene mapping were performed with the kit vendor's proprietary platform. In TCRdb, the immuneACCESS table is reduced to in-frame sequences with V and J assigned. These tables do not hold every clone; where another copy was compared, an unresolved V gene accounts for under half, and the others remain unexplained. V, J and clone size reflect that table, while D and trimming were determined from the DNA. The sample table lists around 62,000 clones, 89% of them with a count of one. The leading ten clones occupy less than 2% of the sample.

The clonotype originates from a man between 35 and 55 years old with glioma. Sequencing was performed on PBMCs, taken from a glioma patient whose treatment included an IDH1 peptide vaccine. Rearrangement joined TRBV4-3 to TRBJ2-5; the D region is possibly TRBD1 or TRBD2, each matching across 5 bases. The J call may be wrong; the DNA end is better matched by TRBJ2-7. The CDR3 is CASSQDQGRRSSYEQYF. The sequenced DNA is TGCGCCAGCAGCCAAGATCAGGGACGGAGGAGCTCCTACGAGCAGTACTTC.